Shown below are 27 T cell receptor beta chains from a single sample sequenced in a study of CD8 T cells in ankylosing spondylitis. From the 5' RACE reads, TCRdb called clonotypes with MiXCR, one entry per CDR3 protein. Of about 240,000 distinct CDR3 sequences in the sample, around 10% were seen once. The sequenced sample was blood, either unsorted or a sorted T cell fraction (not recorded which). The receptors were gathered from a male donor with ankylosing spondylitis or in good health (not recorded which).

This clonotype was detected only a few times. V gene TRBV7-3 combines with J gene TRBJ2-5, with a possible D match to TRBD2 (6 bases). V was trimmed by 8 bases and J by 1 base, leaving 11 bases between them. The CDR3 spans 13 residues. Germline V gives CDR1 SGHTA, CDR2 FQGTGA. CDR3 residues: CASSRGTQETQYF. The DNA of the CDR3 is TGTGCCAGCTCCCGCGGGACCCAAGAGACCCAGTACTTC.

This clonotype was picked up a small number of times. V gene TRBV14 combines with J gene TRBJ1-2; D possibly corresponds to TRBD1 (5 bases). From germline, CDR1 is SGHDN and CDR2 FVKESK. The CDR3 is made up of 16 amino acids. Trimming cost V 0 bases and J 2 bases, with 13 bases left between them. The CDR3 DNA is TGTGCCAGCAGCCAAGATTTGCGGGGGAGGAACTATGGCTACACCTTC. Protein: CASSQDLRGRNYGYTF.

This rearrangement joins TRBV20-1 to TRBJ1-1; TRBD1 is a possible D gene (6 bases). CDR3 length equals 12 residues. The V end lost 5 bases, the J end lost 4 bases, and 11 bases lay between the germline ends. Germline V CDR1 and CDR2: DFQATT, SNEGSKA (reference sequence). The CDR3 DNA sequence: TGCAGTGCTGACAGGAGGTCCACTGAAGCTTTCTTT. This translates into CSADRRSTEAFF.

This clonotype was counted many times. J is TRBJ2-3 and V is TRBV20-1; 7 bases are a match to TRBD2. Germline CDR1 is DFQATT and CDR2 is SNEGSKA (reference sequence). With V trimmed by 6 bases and J by 2 bases, 8 bases remained unmatched. The CDR3 spans 14 residues. CDR3 amino acids: CSATGLSITDTQYF. CDR3 in DNA: TGCAGTGCCACGGGACTATCCATCACAGATACGCAGTATTTT.

This clonotype appeared many times. V and J are TRBV7-9 and TRBJ2-1; TRBD2 matches 7 bases. The CDR3 has 14 residues. Germline-derived CDR1 and CDR2 are SEHNR and FQNEAQ (reference sequence). V gave up 3 bases and J gave up 10 bases; unmatched junction bases: 9. The CDR3 DNA follows: TGTGCCAGCAGCTTCTATGCGGGAGAAGGAGAGCAGTTCTTC. This encodes CASSFYAGEGEQFF.

This clonotype was seen ten or more times. The chain recombines TRBV5-1 with TRBJ1-1, with unresolved D. The CDR3 loop spans 14 amino acids. CDR1 is SGHRS, CDR2 YFSETQ, per germline. Between the trimmed V and J ends, which lost 0 bases and 2 bases, there was a span of 8 bases. The CDR3 spells CASSLDASNTEAFF. The DNA of the CDR3 is TGCGCCAGCAGCTTGGACGCTTCAAACACTGAAGCTTTCTTT.

V is TRBV2 and J is TRBJ1-3; D unresolved. V was cut by 5 bases and J by 0 bases, with 11 bases left in between. There are 15 residues in the CDR3. The V gene's germline CDR1 is SNHLY and CDR2 FYNNEI. The CDR3: CASSRSGSSGNTIYF. In DNA, the CDR3 is TGTGCCAGCAGTCGGAGCGGGAGCTCTGGAAACACCATATATTTT.

This clonotype was seen at least ten times. The chain recombines TRBV7-2 with TRBJ2-1; no clear D gene. Germline loops: CDR1 SGHTA, CDR2 FQGNSA. The V gene lost 5 bases and the J gene lost 5 bases, with 7 bases spanning the gap. The CDR3 consists of 12 residues. This CDR3 is CASSLDHNEQFF. CDR3 bases: TGTGCCAGCAGCCTCGACCACAATGAGCAGTTCTTC.

The V call is TRBV6-2 or TRBV6-3, the J call TRBJ1-1, with TRBD1 matching 8 bases. V lost 2 bases to trimming and J lost 5 bases; unmatched junction nucleotides: 7. The CDR3 contains 15 residues. Germline V gives CDR1 MNHEY, CDR2 SVGEGT. In DNA, the CDR3 is TGTGCCAGCAGTTACCGAGGACAGGGTCGGACTGAAGCTTTCTTT. Encoded protein: CASSYRGQGRTEAFF.

This clonotype was seen only once. V is TRBV5-1 and J is TRBJ1-6; possibly TRBD1 for D (6 bases). Trimming took off 4 bases at V and 0 bases at J, with 14 bases between the two ends. Germline CDR1 reads SGHRS; CDR2 reads YFSETQ. CDR3 length equals 17 residues. The CDR3 loop reads CASSEGDTYSYNSPLHF. The CDR3 DNA is TGCGCCAGCAGCGAGGGGGACACCTACTCCTATAATTCACCCCTCCACTTT. The whole variable domain, filled in from reference TRBV5-1 and TRBJ1-6, reads KAGVTQTPRYLIKTRGQQVTLSCSPISGHRSVSWYQQTPGQGLQFLFEYFSETQRNKGNFPGRFSGRQFSNSRSEMNVSTLELGDSALYLCASSEGDTYSYNSPLHFGNGTRLTVT.

The chain joins TRBV20-1 to TRBJ1-3; TRBD1 matches at 7 bases. J lost 3 bases, V lost 3 bases, and 5 bases had no gene match. This CDR3 is 14 amino acids long. CDR1 and CDR2 from the germline V gene are DFQATT and SNEGSKA (reference sequence). This CDR3 is CSARKQGYGNTIYF. Here the CDR3 DNA reads TGCAGTGCTAGGAAACAGGGGTATGGAAACACCATATATTTT.

The sample holds many counts of this clonotype. The rearrangement joins TRBV10-3 to TRBJ2-7; 8 bases agree with TRBD1. Unmatched junction bases numbered 9, after V lost 3 bases and J lost 5 bases. The CDR3 extends over 15 amino acids. The germline V gene encodes CDR1 ENHRY and CDR2 SYGVKD. The CDR3 sequence: CAISDPPGGDHEQYF. CDR3 nucleotide sequence: TGTGCCATCAGTGACCCCCCAGGGGGCGACCACGAGCAGTACTTC.

This clonotype came up many times. This sequence joins TRBV15 and TRBJ2-2; D gene unclear. V was trimmed by 6 bases and J by 4 bases, leaving 15 bases between them. CDR3 length: 15 residues. In germline, CDR1 is LNHNV, CDR2 YYDKDF (reference sequence). CDR3 DNA sequence: TGTGCCACCAGTTTCATGAGGAGAACCACCGGGGAGCTGTTTTTT. Protein product: CATSFMRRTTGELFF.

As regards this clonotype: A much bigger clone sits one base away, suggesting this may be a read error. The chain recombines TRBV2 with TRBJ1-5, with D unresolved. Germline CDR1 SNHLY, CDR2 FYNNEI. This CDR3 has 12 amino acids. V lost 4 bases to trimming and J lost 9 bases, with 10 bases between them. Here the CDR3 reads CASSGLNWPQHF. Here the CDR3 DNA reads TGTGCCAGCAGTGGTCTCAATTGGCCCCAGCATTTT.

This clonotype was detected many times. V gene TRBV5-1 combines with J gene TRBJ2-5, with 7 bases aligning to TRBD2. Losses at the gene ends were 3 bases for V and 3 bases for J; bases not matched to a gene: 5. The CDR3 sequence is 14 residues long. Germline V gene data show CDR1 as SGHRS and CDR2 as YFSETQ. The CDR3 region is CASSSSGLEETQYF. The CDR3 DNA sequence: TGCGCCAGCAGCTCCTCAGGACTAGAAGAGACCCAGTACTTC.

Ten or more counts support this clonotype. This chain uses TRBV20-1 with TRBJ1-2, with D perhaps TRBD1 (5 bases). The CDR3 is 13 residues long. V shed 3 bases and J shed 7 bases, with 15 bases lying between them. Germline CDR1 and CDR2: DFQATT and SNEGSKA (reference sequence). CDR3 residues: CSARAEMGVGYTF. CDR3 nucleotide sequence: TGCAGTGCTAGGGCCGAAATGGGGGTTGGCTACACCTTC.

The sample holds many counts of this clonotype. The chain recombines TRBV5-1 with TRBJ1-1; no clear D. V lost 3 bases to trimming and J lost 4 bases, with 19 bases between them. In germline, CDR1 is SGHRS, CDR2 YFSETQ. This CDR3 is built from 16 residues. CDR3 residues: CASSYYGSGMSTEAFF. CDR3 in DNA: TGCGCCAGCAGCTATTACGGCTCGGGGATGAGCACTGAAGCTTTCTTT. The full variable domain, completed using reference TRBV5-1 and TRBJ1-1, is KAGVTQTPRYLIKTRGQQVTLSCSPISGHRSVSWYQQTPGQGLQFLFEYFSETQRNKGNFPGRFSGRQFSNSRSEMNVSTLELGDSALYLCASSYYGSGMSTEAFFGQGTRLTVV.

This clonotype was observed many times. CDR3 in amino acids: CSAWTSGSYNEQFF. In DNA, the CDR3 is TGCAGTGCTTGGACTAGCGGCTCCTACAATGAGCAGTTCTTC. This chain links TRBV20-1 with TRBJ2-1, with 10 bases lining up with TRBD2. Germline V gene sequence: CDR1 DFQATT, CDR2 SNEGSKA (reference sequence). Germline trimming cut 5 bases from V and 0 bases from J; bases unmatched to any gene: 1. The CDR3 runs to 14 residues.

The rearrangement uses TRBV5-1 and TRBJ1-1; 7 nucleotides align to TRBD1. The CDR3 length is 14 residues. Looked up from germline, CDR1 is SGHRS and CDR2 is YFSETQ. Trimming took 4 bases from V and 5 from J; bases not matched to a gene: 8. Here the CDR3 reads CASSTDRAATEAFF. The CDR3 DNA reads TGCGCCAGCAGCACCGACAGGGCGGCTACTGAAGCTTTCTTT.

This clonotype was picked up many times. This chain links TRBV29-1 with TRBJ2-1; D is unresolved. This CDR3 is 12 amino acids long. V lost 1 base, J lost 1 base, and 2 bases lay in between. Germline CDR1 SQVTM, CDR2 ANQGSEA. CDR3 in DNA: TGCAGCGTTGAAGGGTCCTACAATGAGCAGTTCTTC. Residues: CSVEGSYNEQFF.

The rearrangement joins TRBV29-1 to TRBJ1-1; the match to TRBD1 covers 10 bases. This CDR3 contains 13 residues. J lost 5 bases, V lost 5 bases, and 5 bases had no gene match. Germline CDR1 reads SQVTM; CDR2 reads ANQGSEA. The CDR3 nucleotides are TGCAGCGTTTGGGACAGGGGAGGAACTGAAGCTTTCTTT. The encoded protein is CSVWDRGGTEAFF.

In this sample, this clonotype turned up many times. V is TRBV12-3 or TRBV12-4 and J is TRBJ1-2, with TRBD1 identical over 7 bases. The length of the CDR3 is 13 residues. J was trimmed by 10 bases and V by 4 bases; bases with no gene match: 9. The CDR3, as DNA: TGTGCCAGCAGTTCCCTCCGGGACAGCCTCTACACCTTC. Amino acids: CASSSLRDSLYTF.

Many counts were recorded for this clonotype. The J gene is TRBJ2-1, the V gene TRBV5-1, with 8 bases matching TRBD1. The V gene end was trimmed by 5 bases and the J gene end by 5 bases; junction bases not matched to a gene: 9. There are 15 residues in the CDR3. CDR1 is SGHRS and CDR2 is YFSETQ in the germline V gene. CDR3 sequence: CASSVGQGFNNEQFF. The CDR3 DNA follows: TGCGCCAGCAGTGTTGGACAGGGTTTTAACAATGAGCAGTTCTTC. Using reference TRBV5-1 and TRBJ2-1 for the parts outside the CDR3, the full variable domain is KAGVTQTPRYLIKTRGQQVTLSCSPISGHRSVSWYQQTPGQGLQFLFEYFSETQRNKGNFPGRFSGRQFSNSRSEMNVSTLELGDSALYLCASSVGQGFNNEQFFGPGTRLTVL.

The chain recombines TRBV20-1 with TRBJ2-7, with D tentatively TRBD2 (5 bases). From germline, CDR1 is DFQATT and CDR2 SNEGSKA (reference sequence). The CDR3 is made up of 10 amino acids. V lost 3 bases and J lost 5, with 5 bases in between. The CDR3 DNA sequence: TGCAGTGCTAGGAGGGACGAGCAGTACTTC. Protein sequence: CSARRDEQYF.

The table lists this clonotype with many counts. This chain links TRBV20-1 with TRBJ2-7, with D hard to call. The V and J ends lost 5 bases and 4 bases respectively, with 9 bases between them. Germline lookup yields CDR1 DFQATT and CDR2 SNEGSKA (reference sequence). This CDR3 has 11 amino acids. The CDR3 loop reads CSARSGYEQYF. The CDR3 DNA follows: TGCAGTGCTCGCTCGGGTTACGAGCAGTACTTC.

The V gene is TRBV28, the J gene TRBJ2-3, with D possibly matching TRBD2 (6 bases). The CDR3 contains 16 residues. In germline, CDR1 is MDHEN, CDR2 SYDVKM. V dropped 3 bases and J dropped 2 bases, with 15 bases sitting between them. The CDR3 loop reads CASSLRAGRATDTQYF. Written as DNA, the CDR3 is TGTGCCAGCAGTTTGAGGGCGGGGCGGGCCACAGATACGCAGTATTTT.

This clonotype was picked up many times. The rearrangement joins TRBV20-1 to TRBJ2-1; D may be TRBD2 (6 bases). V was pared by 5 bases and J by 3 bases, with 20 bases between. The CDR3 length is 16 residues. Germline V gene lookup returns CDR1 DFQATT and CDR2 SNEGSKA (reference sequence). CDR3 sequence reads: CSAELTGTQGYNEQFF. CDR3 nucleotides: TGCAGTGCTGAACTGACCGGGACTCAAGGCTACAATGAGCAGTTCTTC.